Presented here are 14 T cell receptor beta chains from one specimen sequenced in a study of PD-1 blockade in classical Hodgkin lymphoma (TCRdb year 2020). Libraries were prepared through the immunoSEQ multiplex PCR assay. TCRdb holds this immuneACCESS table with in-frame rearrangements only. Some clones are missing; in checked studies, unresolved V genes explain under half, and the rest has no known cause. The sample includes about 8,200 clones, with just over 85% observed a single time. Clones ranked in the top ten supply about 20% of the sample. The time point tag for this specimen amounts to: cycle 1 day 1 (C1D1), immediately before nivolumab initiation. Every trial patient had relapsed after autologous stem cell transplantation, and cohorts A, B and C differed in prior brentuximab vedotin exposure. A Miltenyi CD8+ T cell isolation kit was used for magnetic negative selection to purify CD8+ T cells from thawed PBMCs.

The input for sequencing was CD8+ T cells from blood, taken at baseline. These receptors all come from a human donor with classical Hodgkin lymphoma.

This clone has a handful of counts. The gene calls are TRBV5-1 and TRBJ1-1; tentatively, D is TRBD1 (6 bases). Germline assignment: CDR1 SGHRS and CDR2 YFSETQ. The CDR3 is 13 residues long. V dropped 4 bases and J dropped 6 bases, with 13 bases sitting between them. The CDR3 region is CASSITGTPEAFF. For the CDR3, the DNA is TGCGCCAGCAGCATAACAGGGACCCCTGAAGCTTTCTTT.

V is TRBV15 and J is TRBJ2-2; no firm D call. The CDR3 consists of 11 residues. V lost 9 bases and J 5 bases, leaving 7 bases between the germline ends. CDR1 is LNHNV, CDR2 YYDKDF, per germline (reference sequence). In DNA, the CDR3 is TGTGCCACTACTGGGACCGGGGAGCTGTTTTTT. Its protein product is CATTGTGELFF. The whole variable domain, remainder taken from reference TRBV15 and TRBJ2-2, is DAMVIQNPRYQVTQFGKPVTLSCSQTLNHNVMYWYQQKSSQAPKLLFHYYDKDFNNEADTPDNFQSRRPNTSFCFLDIRSPGLGDTAMYLCATTGTGELFFGEGSRLTVL.

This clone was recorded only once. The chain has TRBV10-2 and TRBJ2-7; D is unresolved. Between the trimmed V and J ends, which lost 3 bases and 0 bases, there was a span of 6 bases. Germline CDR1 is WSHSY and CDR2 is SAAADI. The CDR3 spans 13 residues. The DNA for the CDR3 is TGCGCCAGCAGTGAATTAGACTCCTACGAGCAGTACTTC. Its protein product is CASSELDSYEQYF.

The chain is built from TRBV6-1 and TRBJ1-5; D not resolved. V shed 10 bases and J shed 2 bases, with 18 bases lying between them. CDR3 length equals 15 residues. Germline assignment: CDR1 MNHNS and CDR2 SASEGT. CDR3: CATWGEREGNQPQHF. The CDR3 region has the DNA TGTGCCACCTGGGGAGAGCGGGAGGGCAATCAGCCCCAGCATTTT.

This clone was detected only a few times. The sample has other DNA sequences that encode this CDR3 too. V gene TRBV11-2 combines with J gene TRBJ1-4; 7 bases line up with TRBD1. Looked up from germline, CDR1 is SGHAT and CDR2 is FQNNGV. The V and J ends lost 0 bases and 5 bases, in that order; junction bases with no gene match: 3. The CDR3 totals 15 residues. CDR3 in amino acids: CASSLEAGGNEKLFF. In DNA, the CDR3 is TGTGCCAGCAGCTTAGAGGCAGGGGGAAATGAAAAACTGTTTTTT.

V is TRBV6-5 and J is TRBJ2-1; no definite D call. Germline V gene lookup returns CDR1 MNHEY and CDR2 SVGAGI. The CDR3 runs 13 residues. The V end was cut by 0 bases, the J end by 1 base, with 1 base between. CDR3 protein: CASSYSSYNEQFF. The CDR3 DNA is TGTGCCAGCAGTTACTCGTCCTACAATGAGCAGTTCTTC.

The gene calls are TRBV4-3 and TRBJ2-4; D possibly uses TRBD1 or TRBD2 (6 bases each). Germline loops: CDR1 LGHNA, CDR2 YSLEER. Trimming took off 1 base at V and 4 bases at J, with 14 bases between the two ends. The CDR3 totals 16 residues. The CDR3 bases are TGCGCCAGCAGCCAAGTAGGGGGAGGCCCTAAAAACATTCAGTACTTC. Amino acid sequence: CASSQVGGGPKNIQYF.

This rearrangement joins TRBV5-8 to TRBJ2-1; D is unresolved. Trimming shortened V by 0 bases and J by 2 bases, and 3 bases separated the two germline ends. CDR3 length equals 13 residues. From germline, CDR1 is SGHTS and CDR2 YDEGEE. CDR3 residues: CASSLVPYNEQFF. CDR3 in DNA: TGTGCCAGCAGCTTGGTTCCCTACAATGAGCAGTTCTTC.

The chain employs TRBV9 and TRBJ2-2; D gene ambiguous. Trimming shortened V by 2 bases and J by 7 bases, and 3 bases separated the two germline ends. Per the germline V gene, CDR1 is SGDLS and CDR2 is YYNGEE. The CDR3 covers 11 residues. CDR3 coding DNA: TGTGCCAGCAGCGTCGGCGGGGAGCTGTTTTTT. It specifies CASSVGGELFF.

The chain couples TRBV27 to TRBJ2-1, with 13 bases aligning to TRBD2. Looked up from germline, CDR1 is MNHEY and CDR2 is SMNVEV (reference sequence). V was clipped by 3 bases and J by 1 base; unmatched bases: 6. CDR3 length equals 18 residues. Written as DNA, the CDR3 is TGTGCCAGCAGTTTTGGACTAGCGGGAGCTCGGTCCTACAATGAGCAGTTCTTC. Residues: CASSFGLAGARSYNEQFF.

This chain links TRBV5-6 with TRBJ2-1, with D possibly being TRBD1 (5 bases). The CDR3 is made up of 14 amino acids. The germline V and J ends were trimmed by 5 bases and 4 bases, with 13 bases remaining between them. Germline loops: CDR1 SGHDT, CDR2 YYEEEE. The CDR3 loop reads CASREQTDYNEQFF. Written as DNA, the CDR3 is TGTGCCAGCAGGGAACAGACAGATTACAATGAGCAGTTCTTC.

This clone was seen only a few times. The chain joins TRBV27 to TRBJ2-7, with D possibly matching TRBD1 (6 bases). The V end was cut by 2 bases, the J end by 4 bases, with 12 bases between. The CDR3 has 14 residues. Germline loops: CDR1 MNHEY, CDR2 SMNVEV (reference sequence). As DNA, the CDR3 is TGTGCCAGCAGTTTACCCGGACAGTTTTACGAGCAGTACTTC. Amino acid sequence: CASSLPGQFYEQYF.

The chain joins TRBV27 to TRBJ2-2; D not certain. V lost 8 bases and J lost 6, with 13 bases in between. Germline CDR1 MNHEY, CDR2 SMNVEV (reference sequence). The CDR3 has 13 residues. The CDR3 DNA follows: TGTGCCAGCTTCGACACAATAGCCGGGGAGCTGTTTTTT. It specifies CASFDTIAGELFF.

CDR3 nucleotide sequence: TGTGCCATCAGTGAGGACAGAAACTACGAGCAGTACTTC. It specifies CAISEDRNYEQYF. J is TRBJ2-5 and V is TRBV10-3; weak D call: TRBD1 (5 bases). The DNA end is a closer match to TRBJ2-7, so the J assignment may be wrong. The CDR3 runs 13 residues. Germline V CDR1 and CDR2: ENHRY, SYGVKD.